Sequencing of this T cell receptor beta chain was carried out in a study of shared clonotypes between healthy human individuals. Trimming shortened V by 0 bases and J by 6 bases, and 17 bases separated the two germline ends. This CDR3 region has 16 residues. Germline assignment: CDR1 LNHNV and CDR2 YYDKDF (reference sequence). This clone has more than one count but fewer than ten. CD45RO negativity and positive selection for CCR7 defined naive CD8 cells, a population that excluded terminally differentiated effector memory CD45RA+ cells. Sequenced by immunoSEQ multiplex PCR; TCRdb stores in-frame clones only, minus some. The table lists approximately 2,000,000 clones, 80% to 95% of them singletons.

This TCR derives from a man aged 18 to 29 in good health. Some clones in this sample may be carry-over from other donors' samples. Material: naive CD8+ T cells from PBMCs. The chain carries TRBV15 and TRBJ1-1, with TRBD1 as a possible D gene (5 bases). The chain's CDR3 is CATSRDQILRGAEAFF. CDR3 nucleotide sequence: TGTGCCACCAGCAGAGACCAGATCCTTCGGGGGGCTGAAGCTTTCTTT.